The source of this T cell receptor (beta chain) is a study of T-cell reconstitution after alpha-beta-depleted transplantation in children. Study-level results: Reportedly, only several hundred clones from non-depleted graft cells drove alpha-beta T-cell counts at about two months. Most T-cell counts and diversity one year after the transplant came from T cells that were newly produced. Some patients owed their high day-60 TCRbeta diversity to surviving recipient T cells and thymic progenitors.

At least ten counts were recorded for this clonotype. Its antigen is currently unknown. V lost 3 bases to trimming and J lost 4 bases, with 14 bases between them. This CDR3 is built from 14 residues. In germline, CDR1 is SGDLS, CDR2 YYNGEE. Molecular barcoding with unique molecular identifiers was used for the TCRbeta library. TCRdb called the PCR reads again in MiXCR, with one record for every CDR3 protein. The repertoire holds 7,500 to 9,500 distinct CDR3 sequences, with 10% to 15% as singletons. Here the sequenced sample was PBMCs, mostly from graft donor cells, taken 60 days after TCRalphabeta/CD19-depleted stem cell transplant. The clonotype originates from a patient aged 2-15 years who had a stem cell transplant for inherited bone marrow failure, so the T cells may come from the graft donor. The chain employs TRBV9 and TRBJ2-7; the D gene is possibly TRBD2 (6 bases). The DNA of the CDR3 is TGTGCCAGCAGCGCCCGGGAGAGGGCGTACGAGCAGTACTTC. This translates into CASSARERAYEQYF.